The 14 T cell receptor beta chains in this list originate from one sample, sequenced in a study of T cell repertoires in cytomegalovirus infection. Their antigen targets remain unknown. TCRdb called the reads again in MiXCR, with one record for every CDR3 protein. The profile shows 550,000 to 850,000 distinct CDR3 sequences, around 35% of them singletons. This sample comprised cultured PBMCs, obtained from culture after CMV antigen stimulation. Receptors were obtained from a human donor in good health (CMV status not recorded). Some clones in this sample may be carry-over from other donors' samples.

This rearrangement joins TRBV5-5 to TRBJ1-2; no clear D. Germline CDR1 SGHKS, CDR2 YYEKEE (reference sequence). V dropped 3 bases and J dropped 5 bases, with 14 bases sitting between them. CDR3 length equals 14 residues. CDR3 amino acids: CASSSGEGEYGYTF. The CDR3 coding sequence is TGTGCCAGCAGCTCGGGAGAAGGAGAGTATGGCTACACCTTC. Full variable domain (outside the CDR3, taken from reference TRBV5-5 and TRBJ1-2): DAGVTQSPTHLIKTRGQQVTLRCSPISGHKSVSWYQQVLGQGPQFIFQYYEKEERGRGNFPDRFSARQFPNYSSELNVNALLLGDSALYLCASSSGEGEYGYTFGSGTRLTVV.

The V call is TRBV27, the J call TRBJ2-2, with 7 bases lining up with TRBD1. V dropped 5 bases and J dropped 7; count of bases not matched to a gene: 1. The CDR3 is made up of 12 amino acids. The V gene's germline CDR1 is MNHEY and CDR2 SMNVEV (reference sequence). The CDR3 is CASSGQVGELFF. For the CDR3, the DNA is TGTGCCAGCAGTGGACAGGTCGGGGAGCTGTTTTTT.

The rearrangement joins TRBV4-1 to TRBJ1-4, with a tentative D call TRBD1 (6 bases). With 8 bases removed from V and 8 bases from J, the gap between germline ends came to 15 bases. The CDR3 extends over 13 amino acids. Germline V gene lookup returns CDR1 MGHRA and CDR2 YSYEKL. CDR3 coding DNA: TGCGCCAGCGCAGCAGTCAGGGGCGAAAAACTGTTTTTT. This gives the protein CASAAVRGEKLFF.

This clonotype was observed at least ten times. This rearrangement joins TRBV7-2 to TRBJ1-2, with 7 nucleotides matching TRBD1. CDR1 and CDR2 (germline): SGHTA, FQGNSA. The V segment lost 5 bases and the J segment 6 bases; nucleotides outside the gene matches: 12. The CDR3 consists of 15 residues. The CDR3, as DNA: TGTGCCAGCAGCCCGAAGACAGGGATGGGTCATGGCTACACCTTC. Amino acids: CASSPKTGMGHGYTF.

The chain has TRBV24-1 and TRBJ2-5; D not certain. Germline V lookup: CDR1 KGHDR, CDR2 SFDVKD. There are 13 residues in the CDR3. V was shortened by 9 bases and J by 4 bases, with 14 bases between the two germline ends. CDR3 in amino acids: CATGDKGLETQYF. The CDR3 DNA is TGTGCCACCGGCGACAAGGGCTTAGAGACCCAGTACTTC.

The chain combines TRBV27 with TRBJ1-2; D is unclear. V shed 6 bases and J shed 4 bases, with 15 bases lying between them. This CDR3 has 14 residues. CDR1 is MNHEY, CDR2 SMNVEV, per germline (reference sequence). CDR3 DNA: TGTGCCAGCAGCGAATCGGCGGTCCCCTATGGCTACACCTTC. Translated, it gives CASSESAVPYGYTF.

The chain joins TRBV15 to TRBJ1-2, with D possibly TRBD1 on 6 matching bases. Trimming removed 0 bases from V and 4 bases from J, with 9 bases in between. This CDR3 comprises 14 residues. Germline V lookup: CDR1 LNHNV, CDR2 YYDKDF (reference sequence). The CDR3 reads CATSREGGVYGYTF. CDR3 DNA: TGTGCCACCAGCAGAGAGGGGGGCGTCTATGGCTACACCTTC.

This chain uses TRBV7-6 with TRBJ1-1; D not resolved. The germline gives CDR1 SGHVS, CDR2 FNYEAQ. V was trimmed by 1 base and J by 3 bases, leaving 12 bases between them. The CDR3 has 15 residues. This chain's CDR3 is CASSLVPTEDTEAFF. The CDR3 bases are TGTGCCAGCAGCTTAGTCCCAACAGAGGACACTGAAGCTTTCTTT.

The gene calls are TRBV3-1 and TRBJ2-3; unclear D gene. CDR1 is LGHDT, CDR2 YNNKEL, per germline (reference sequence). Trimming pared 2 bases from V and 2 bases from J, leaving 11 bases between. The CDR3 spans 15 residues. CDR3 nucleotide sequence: TGTGCCAGCAGCCAATCCCCCCCGGTCACAGATACGCAGTATTTT. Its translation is CASSQSPPVTDTQYF.

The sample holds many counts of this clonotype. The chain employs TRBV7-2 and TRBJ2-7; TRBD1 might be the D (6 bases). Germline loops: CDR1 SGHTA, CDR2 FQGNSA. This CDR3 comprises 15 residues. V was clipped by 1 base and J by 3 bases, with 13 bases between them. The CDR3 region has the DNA TGTGCCAGCAGCTTAGGGACGAGGGGGAGCTACGAGCAGTACTTC. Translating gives CASSLGTRGSYEQYF.

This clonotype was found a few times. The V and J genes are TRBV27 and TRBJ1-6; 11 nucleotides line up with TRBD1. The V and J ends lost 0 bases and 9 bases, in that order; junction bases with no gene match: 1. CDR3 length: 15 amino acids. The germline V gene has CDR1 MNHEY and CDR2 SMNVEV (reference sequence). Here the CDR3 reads CASSLSGTGGSPLHF. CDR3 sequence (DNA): TGTGCCAGCAGTTTATCCGGGACAGGGGGTTCACCCCTCCACTTT.

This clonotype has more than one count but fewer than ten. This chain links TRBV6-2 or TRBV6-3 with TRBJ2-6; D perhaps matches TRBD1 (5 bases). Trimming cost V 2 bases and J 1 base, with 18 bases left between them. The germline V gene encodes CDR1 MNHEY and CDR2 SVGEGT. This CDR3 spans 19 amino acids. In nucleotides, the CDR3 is TGTGCCAGCAGTTACACAGGACATCACCAGGCATCTGGGGCCAACGTCCTGACTTTC. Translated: CASSYTGHHQASGANVLTF.

The CDR3 protein is CASSGGQTYEQYF. CDR3 sequence (DNA): TGTGCCAGCTCGGGGGGACAAACCTACGAGCAGTACTTC. The chain carries TRBV18 and TRBJ2-7, with D perhaps matching TRBD1 or TRBD2 (6 bases each). This CDR3 is built from 13 residues. Trimming stripped 6 bases from V and 2 bases from J, with 11 bases between. Germline CDR1 KGHSH, CDR2 LQKENI.

CDR3 sequence: CATQPGTQTVKSYEQYF. CDR3 nucleotide sequence: TGTGCCACCCAGCCGGGGACCCAAACTGTAAAATCCTACGAGCAGTACTTC. The chain has TRBV19 and TRBJ2-7; either TRBD1 or TRBD2 may fit D (5 bases each). This CDR3 region has 17 residues. Germline V lookup: CDR1 LNHDA, CDR2 SQIVND (reference sequence). V dropped 10 bases and J dropped 1 base, with 26 bases sitting between them.